Listed below are T cell receptor beta chains from one sample, sequenced in a study of blood T cell repertoires in COVID-19. The table came from immunoSEQ multiplex PCR; TCRdb's copy has only in-frame clones and leaves some out. This table holds over 200,000 clones, just under 90% found once. Sequencing was carried out using PBMCs or T cells enriched from blood (not recorded which). The receptors were sampled from a man aged 25-40 years who had recovered from COVID-19. Each CDR3 is given with its conserved first and last residue. A D gene is named only where the DNA matches it firmly. Clone size is given for some rows only: seen once, a few or many times, or a class if the clone is expanded.

once | TRBJ2-3 | TRBV19 | NA | TGTGCCAGTAACCAGGGCTCTCTCACAGATACGCAGTATTTT | CASNQGSLTDTQYF
NA | TRBJ2-1 | TRBV19 | NA | TGTGCCAGTAGTCAGCCCTCGGGCTACAATGAGCAGTTCTTC | CASSQPSGYNEQFF
NA | TRBJ2-7 | TRBV28 | NA | TGTGCCAGCAGTTCCCAGAGGGACGAGCAGTACTTC | CASSSQRDEQYF
NA | TRBJ2-2 | TRBV21-1 | NA | TGTGCCAGCAGCAAAGAGATTAGCGGGGGGCCAATGACCGGGGAGCTGTTTTTT | CASSKEISGGPMTGELFF
NA | TRBJ1-1 | TRBV28 | TRBD1 | TGTGCCAGCAGTCCCTTACAGGACAGGGATGAAGCTTTCTTT | CASSPLQDRDEAFF
NA | TRBJ2-7 | TRBV7-2 | TRBD1 | TGTGCCAGCAGCTTAGTGGGTTGGGGCCGGGACAGGGACTACGAGCAGTACTTC | CASSLVGWGRDRDYEQYF
NA | TRBJ2-5 | TRBV5-1 | TRBD1 | TGCGCCAGCAGCTTGGGGGAACAGGGGCTCCGAGAGACCCAGTACTTC | CASSLGEQGLRETQYF
NA | TRBJ1-1 | TRBV7-9 | NA | TGTGCCAGCAGCTCCGGGAGGGGGGAAGGTTTGAACACTGAAGCTTTCTTT | CASSSGRGEGLNTEAFF
NA | TRBJ2-3 | TRBV11-2 | NA | TGTGCCAGCAGCTCCACTGGGAGCCCCACAGATACGCAGTATTTT | CASSSTGSPTDTQYF
NA | TRBJ1-3 | TRBV7-6 | NA | TGTGCCAGCAGCTTAGACCACTACTCTGGAAACACCATATATTTT | CASSLDHYSGNTIYF
once | TRBJ2-7 | TRBV28 | NA | TGTGCCAGCAGTTTTGGGCTCGGGAGCACCTTCGAGCAGTACTTC | CASSFGLGSTFEQYF
NA | TRBJ1-5 | TRBV7-2 | TRBD1 | TGTGCCAGCAGCCTATCGACAGGGGTCAACAATCAGCCCCAGCATTTT | CASSLSTGVNNQPQHF
NA | TRBJ2-7 | TRBV19 | TRBD2 | TGTGCCAGTACCCTAGCGGGAGGTTCCTACGAGCAGTACTTC | CASTLAGGSYEQYF
NA | TRBJ2-5 | TRBV15 | TRBD2 | TGTGCCACCTGGACTAGCGTTGAGGAGACCCAGTACTTC | CATWTSVEETQYF
few | TRBJ1-1 | TRBV6-1 | NA | TGTGCCAGCAGTGAAGTAATGGGGGCTCGCACTGAAGCTTTCTTT | CASSEVMGARTEAFF
NA | TRBJ1-1 | TRBV18 | NA | TGTGCCAGCTCACCACCGAGCCAGAACACTGAAGCTTTCTTT | CASSPPSQNTEAFF
NA | TRBJ2-4 | TRBV7-2 | NA | TGTGCCAGCAGTCCTACTGGGCTACCTCAGTACTTC | CASSPTGLPQYF
NA | TRBJ1-6 | TRBV27 | NA | TGTGCCAGCAGTTTATGGGGGGATAATTCACCCCTCCACTTT | CASSLWGDNSPLHF
NA | TRBJ1-2 | TRBV7-9 | NA | TGTGCCAGCAGCTCGCCACAGTCTAACTATGGCTACACCTTC | CASSSPQSNYGYTF
NA | TRBJ2-3 | TRBV30 | NA | TGTGCCTGGAGTGGGCAGGGGATGACAGATACGCAGTATTTT | CAWSGQGMTDTQYF
NA | TRBJ2-7 | TRBV11-2 | NA | TGTGCCAGCAGCTTTTTTGCGACTAGTTTGTACGAGCAGTACTTC | CASSFFATSLYEQYF
NA | TRBJ2-2 | TRBV9 | NA | TGTGCCAGCAGCGTAGGTTACGGGGAGCTGTTTTTT | CASSVGYGELFF
NA | TRBJ2-7 | TRBV3-1/TRBV3-2 | TRBD1 | TGTGCCAGCAGCGGACAGGATTACTTTCCCAACTACGAGCAGTACTTC | CASSGQDYFPNYEQYF
NA | TRBJ2-5 | TRBV3-1/TRBV3-2 | TRBD1 | TGTGCCAGCAGCCAAGATCGGGGCAGGGGGCCTCTATACTTC | CASSQDRGRGPLYF
NA | TRBJ1-3 | TRBV9 | NA | TGTGCCAGCAGCGTAGGGACAAACACTCTTGGAGGAAACACCATATATTTT | CASSVGTNTLGGNTIYF
NA | TRBJ2-1 | TRBV6-5 | TRBD1 | TGTGCCAGCAGTTACACAGGGGGAGTTGAGCAGTTCTTC | CASSYTGGVEQFF
NA | TRBJ2-2 | TRBV11-1 | NA | TGTGCCAGCAGCTCACAGGGCACCGGGGAGCTGTTTTTT | CASSSQGTGELFF
NA | TRBJ2-2 | TRBV5-4 | NA | TGTGCCAGCAATCAGGGAAAGAACACCGGGGAGCTGTTTTTT | CASNQGKNTGELFF
few | TRBJ1-2 | TRBV10-2 | NA | TGCGCCACCATAGGGCAGGGCTATGGCTACACCTTC | CATIGQGYGYTF
NA | TRBJ1-1 | TRBV28 | NA | TGTGCCAGCAGTTTGGGCAGAAGCACTGAAGCTTTCTTT | CASSLGRSTEAFF
NA | TRBJ2-7 | TRBV30 | TRBD2 | TGTGCCTGGAAACCGGGACTAGCGGGAGGGTTCTACGAGCAGTACTTC | CAWKPGLAGGFYEQYF
NA | TRBJ2-3 | TRBV9 | NA | TGTGCCAGCAGCCCCGACACTGTCCCAGATACGCAGTATTTT | CASSPDTVPDTQYF
once | TRBJ2-7 | TRBV5-6 | TRBD1 | TGTGCCAGCAGCACGGGACAGGGGTCCGAGCAGTACTTC | CASSTGQGSEQYF
NA | TRBJ2-1 | TRBV30 | TRBD1 | TGTGCCTGGGATAGGACAGGGGGCATCGAGCAGTTCTTC | CAWDRTGGIEQFF
NA | TRBJ2-2 | TRBV7-2 | TRBD2 | TGTGCCAGCAGCTTGGTTTCGAGCGGGAGTCGTACCGGGGAGCTGTTTTTT | CASSLVSSGSRTGELFF
NA | TRBJ1-2 | TRBV4-2 | NA | TGTGCCAGCAGCCTAGAGGCAGGGAAATTAGGTGGCTACACCTTC | CASSLEAGKLGGYTF
NA | TRBJ2-3 | TRBV5-1 | NA | TGCGCCAGCAGCCCAAGTCCTGGCTCAGATACGCAGTATTTT | CASSPSPGSDTQYF
NA | TRBJ2-1 | TRBV27 | TRBD2 | TGTGCCAGCAGTTCCCAGCGGGAGAACAATGAGCAGTTCTTC | CASSSQRENNEQFF
NA | TRBJ2-3 | TRBV11-3 | NA | TGTGCCAGCAGCTTGCAGCAGGGAGATACGCAGTATTTT | CASSLQQGDTQYF
NA | TRBJ2-2 | TRBV6-5 | TRBD1 | TGTGCCAGCAGTTCCGGGACAGGGGGCTCCGGGGAGCTGTTTTTT | CASSSGTGGSGELFF
NA | TRBJ2-1 | TRBV29-1 | TRBD2 | TGCAGCGTTGAGGGGCTAGCGGGAGATGAGCAGTTCTTC | CSVEGLAGDEQFF
once | TRBJ2-3 | TRBV4-1 | TRBD2 | TGCGCCAGCAGAGTTAGCGGGATCCAGGCAGATACGCAGTATTTT | CASRVSGIQADTQYF
NA | TRBJ1-1 | TRBV30 | NA | TGTGCCTGGAGTGTACGGCTCCCCGGGTCGGGGGGGGAAGCTTTCTTT | CAWSVRLPGSGGEAFF
NA | TRBJ2-3 | TRBV28 | NA | TGTGCCAGCAGCTATAACAGGGGGGGGGATACGCAGTATTTT | CASSYNRGGDTQYF
NA | TRBJ2-1 | TRBV29-1 | TRBD1 | TGCAGCGTTGAGCTGGGGACAGGGTTGAATGAGCAGTTCTTC | CSVELGTGLNEQFF
NA | TRBJ2-7 | TRBV25-1 | NA | TGTGCCAGCAGTGAATACAGCTACGAGCAGTACTTC | CASSEYSYEQYF